These 30 T cell receptor beta chains were sequenced from one sample in a study of CD8+CD57+ T cells in acquired aplastic anemia. The TCR beta profiling, which covered VDJ combination and CDR3 sequence, was carried out using genomic DNA as the template. TCRdb called the reads again in MiXCR, with one record for every CDR3 protein. The sample records 150,000 to 200,000 distinct CDR3 sequences, around 40% being singletons. Specimen: sorted CD4+, CD8+, or CD8+CD57+ T cells (not recorded which) from PBMCs. The receptor set was obtained from a human donor in good health.

The sample holds many counts of this clonotype. For the CDR3, the DNA is TGTGCCAGCAGCAGCCCCGGGCAGGGGGCAAAATATACCTACGAGCAGTACTTC. It translates to CASSSPGQGAKYTYEQYF. The V call is TRBV11-2, the J call TRBJ2-7; 8 bases map to TRBD1. This CDR3 is 18 amino acids long. Trimming cost V 5 bases and J 2 bases; bases outside gene matches: 17. Germline V gene sequence: CDR1 SGHAT, CDR2 FQNNGV.

Comment on this clonotype: One end of the junction does not line up with germline, which may come from a read error. The rearrangement uses TRBV11-2 and TRBJ2-7; 9 bases are a match to TRBD1. The germline V gene has CDR1 SGHAT and CDR2 FQNNGV. CDR3 size: 15 residues. In nucleotides, the CDR3 is TGTGCCAGCAGCTGGGGACAGGGACCTTCCTACGGGCAGTACTTC. Residues: CASSWGQGPSYGQYF.

This clonotype was picked up many times. This sequence joins TRBV7-9 and TRBJ1-6; D ambiguous. Germline CDR1 reads SEHNR; CDR2 reads FQNEAQ (reference sequence). The CDR3 is 14 amino acids. Trimming removed 3 bases from V and 5 bases from J, with 8 bases in between. CDR3 sequence: CASSFEQNNSPLHF. The DNA for the CDR3 is TGTGCCAGCAGCTTCGAACAGAATAATTCACCCCTCCACTTT.

Notes on this clonotype: A much larger clone lies one base from this, so it may be a read error. The chain carries TRBV6-5 and TRBJ2-1, with D perhaps matching TRBD1 (6 bases). CDR1 is MNHEY and CDR2 is SVGAGI in the germline V gene. This CDR3 contains 15 residues. Deletions cut 4 bases from V and 4 bases from J, with 14 bases between. DNA of the CDR3: TGTGCCAGCAGTTTAAACAGGGTACAGTACAATGAGCAGTTCTTC. Translated, it gives CASSLNRVQYNEQFF.

This sequence joins TRBV29-1 and TRBJ1-1; tentatively, D is TRBD1 (5 bases). CDR3 length equals 10 residues. The V gene's germline CDR1 is SQVTM and CDR2 ANQGSEA. The V and J ends lost 8 bases and 5 bases respectively, with 9 bases between them. The CDR3 coding sequence is TGCAGCTTAGAGGGGACTGAAGCTTTCTTT. It specifies CSLEGTEAFF.

Note on this clonotype: At one of its ends the junction is not consistent with the germline gene, which may arise from a read error. The rearrangement uses TRBV20-1 and TRBJ2-1; D is perhaps TRBD2 (6 bases). This CDR3 has 16 amino acids. Per the germline V gene, CDR1 is DFQATT and CDR2 is SNEGSKA (reference sequence). This chain's CDR3 is CSARRILASSCNEQVF. CDR3 in DNA: TGCAGTGCTAGGAGGATACTAGCCTCCTCCTGCAATGAGCAGGTCTTC.

This clonotype was counted between two and nine times. A read error is possible here, since a much larger clone lies one base away. The chain joins TRBV6-1 to TRBJ1-2; unclear D gene. This CDR3 has 13 amino acids. CDR1 is MNHNS and CDR2 is SASEGT in the germline V gene. CDR3 loop: CASKQPTNHGYTF. The CDR3 DNA is TGTGCCAGCAAGCAACCCACTAACCATGGCTACACCTTC.

This chain's CDR3 is CSARAAREVYNEQFF. The DNA for the CDR3 is TGCAGTGCTAGGGCTGCGCGGGAGGTTTACAATGAGCAGTTCTTC. The chain has TRBV20-1 and TRBJ2-1, with 8 bases identical to TRBD2. The CDR3 has 15 residues. Germline assignment: CDR1 DFQATT and CDR2 SNEGSKA (reference sequence). Trimming took 3 bases from V and 4 from J; bases not matched to a gene: 8.

To note about this clonotype: This may be a read error: a much more frequent sequence differs by one nucleotide. This chain links TRBV14 with TRBJ1-1; 7 bases map to TRBD1. This CDR3 is 15 amino acids long. The germline gives CDR1 SGHDN, CDR2 FVKESK. For the CDR3, the DNA is TGTGCCAGCAGCCGGACGACAGGGTTGAACACTGGAGCTTTCTTT. The encoded protein is CASSRTTGLNTGAFF.

This clonotype was observed once. This CDR3 is CATSRDRAGPGELFF. As DNA, the CDR3 is TGTGCCACCAGCAGAGATCGTGCAGGCCCCGGGGAGCTGTTTTTT. The chain couples TRBV15 to TRBJ2-2; D is unclear. V dropped 0 bases and J dropped 6 bases, with 11 bases sitting between them. This CDR3 region has 15 residues. CDR1 and CDR2 (germline): LNHNV, YYDKDF (reference sequence).

The table lists this clonotype with many counts. The chain employs TRBV12-3 or TRBV12-4 and TRBJ2-5; TRBD2 aligns across 8 bases. The CDR3 has 16 amino acids. The J segment lost 5 bases and the V segment lost 4 bases, leaving 12 bases of the junction unmatched. This CDR3 is CASSSPSGLGLETQYF. The CDR3 nucleotides are TGTGCCAGCAGTTCCCCTAGCGGGTTGGGTTTGGAGACCCAGTACTTC.

In this sample, this clonotype turned up once. This rearrangement joins TRBV24-1 to TRBJ1-6; 7 nucleotides match TRBD1. CDR3 length: 14 amino acids. J lost 3 bases, V lost 12 bases, and 7 bases had no gene match. Per germline, CDR1 KGHDR and CDR2 SFDVKD. This chain's CDR3 is CAPEGDSYNSPLHF. The CDR3 DNA is TGTGCCCCAGAGGGGGACAGCTATAATTCACCCCTCCACTTT.

This clonotype was picked up many times. V is TRBV6-1 and J is TRBJ1-5; unclear D gene. This CDR3 is 13 amino acids long. V dropped 5 bases and J dropped 7 bases, with 12 bases sitting between them. CDR1 is MNHNS and CDR2 is SASEGT in the germline V gene. CDR3 loop: CASSRTYFQPQHF. CDR3 DNA sequence: TGTGCCAGCAGTAGGACCTACTTCCAGCCCCAGCATTTT.

This clonotype was observed a few times. The V call is TRBV25-1, the J call TRBJ2-1, with 13 bases lining up with TRBD2. This CDR3 region has 16 residues. CDR1 and CDR2 from the germline V gene are MGHDK and SYGVNS. V shed 5 bases, J shed 9 bases, and the junction held 10 bases outside the gene matches. The CDR3: CASSPTWTSGSGEQFF. In nucleotides, the CDR3 is TGTGCCAGCAGTCCAACATGGACTAGCGGGAGCGGTGAGCAGTTCTTC.

The chain employs TRBV15 and TRBJ2-6; D not certain. This CDR3 has 15 amino acids. V was clipped by 0 bases and J by 6 bases, with 9 bases between them. Germline V CDR1 and CDR2: LNHNV, YYDKDF (reference sequence). CDR3 sequence (DNA): TGTGCCACCAGCAGAGATCGGGCCCTGGCCAACGTCCTGACTTTC. Encoded protein: CATSRDRALANVLTF.

The chain is built from TRBV20-1 and TRBJ1-6; 9 bases align to TRBD1. The length of the CDR3 is 14 residues. J lost 9 bases, V lost 4 bases, and 7 bases had no gene match. Germline CDR1 DFQATT, CDR2 SNEGSKA (reference sequence). CDR3 region: CSATTQGASSPLHF. Here the CDR3 DNA reads TGCAGTGCTACCACACAGGGGGCAAGTTCACCCCTCCACTTT.

This clonotype has a count of ten or more. The V gene is TRBV6-1, the J gene TRBJ2-2, with 11 bases fitting TRBD2. The CDR3 is made up of 18 amino acids. J lost 5 bases, V lost 7 bases, and 15 bases had no gene match. Germline V gives CDR1 MNHNS, CDR2 SASEGT. CDR3 protein: CASTPRRLAGPITGELFF. The CDR3 DNA reads as TGTGCCAGCACCCCGAGGAGACTAGCGGGACCTATAACCGGGGAGCTGTTTTTT.

The V and J genes are TRBV6-2 or TRBV6-3 and TRBJ2-1; TRBD2 agrees at 8 bases. V gave up 2 bases and J gave up 4 bases; unmatched junction bases: 7. This CDR3 is 16 amino acids long. Germline V gives CDR1 MNHEY, CDR2 SVGEGT. CDR3 loop: CASSYQTSASYNEQFF. In DNA, the CDR3 is TGTGCCAGCAGTTACCAGACTAGCGCATCGTACAATGAGCAGTTCTTC.

Remarks on this clonotype: A single base separates this from a much larger clone, so it may be a read error. This chain uses TRBV5-1 with TRBJ2-3, with D unresolved. This CDR3 is built from 12 residues. Trimming took 4 bases from V and 5 from J, leaving 8 bases between them. The V gene's germline CDR1 is SGHRS and CDR2 YFSETQ. The CDR3 region has the DNA TGCGCCAGCAGCCCGGGCATAGATACGCAGTATTTT. Encoded protein: CASSPGIDTQYF.

This clonotype was observed at least ten times. V is TRBV4-1 and J is TRBJ1-1, with 9 bases matching TRBD1. The CDR3 is 15 amino acids. V trimming: 4 bases; J trimming: 6 bases; junction bases outside the gene matches: 9. Germline V CDR1 and CDR2: MGHRA, YSYEKL. DNA for the CDR3: TGCGCCAGCAGCCCTGGACAGGGGAAACGGGCTGAAGCTTTCTTT. This gives the protein CASSPGQGKRAEAFF.

The chain joins TRBV24-1 to TRBJ2-7, with D uncertain. Per the germline V gene, CDR1 is KGHDR and CDR2 is SFDVKD. The CDR3 extends over 13 amino acids. With 3 bases removed from V and 6 bases from J, the gap between germline ends came to 11 bases. For the CDR3, the DNA is TGTGCCACCAGTGATGGGTCGGGCGGCGAGCAGTACTTC. It specifies CATSDGSGGEQYF.

About this clonotype itself: This may arise from a read error, as a much more abundant clone is one base away. The genes are TRBV5-6 and TRBJ2-2; a weak D match, TRBD2 (6 bases). Germline loops: CDR1 SGHDT, CDR2 YYEEEE. V was pared by 3 bases and J by 1 base, with 19 bases between. This CDR3 is built from 18 residues. The CDR3 sequence: CASSSMLRRTKNTGELFF. Written as DNA, the CDR3 is TGTGCCAGCAGCTCGATGCTGAGACGGACTAAGAACACCGGGGAGCTGTTTTTT.

The chain combines TRBV2 with TRBJ1-1, with 11 bases fitting TRBD1. CDR3 length equals 14 residues. The germline V gene has CDR1 SNHLY and CDR2 FYNNEI. Trimming at V came to 5 bases and at J to 10 bases, leaving 9 bases not matched to a gene. The CDR3 region is CASSFPGQGVGAFF. The DNA for the CDR3 is TGTGCCAGCAGTTTTCCGGGACAGGGGGTCGGAGCTTTCTTT.

This clonotype was seen ten or more times. The chain is built from TRBV11-2 and TRBJ2-3; D is uncertain. This CDR3 has 16 amino acids. V was trimmed by 6 bases and J by 1 base, leaving 17 bases between them. CDR1 and CDR2 (germline): SGHAT, FQNNGV. The CDR3 DNA sequence: TGTGCCAGCAGTCCACAAGCGTCCCCCGGCACAGATACGCAGTATTTT. This encodes CASSPQASPGTDTQYF.

This clonotype showed up just once. The V gene is TRBV7-9, the J gene TRBJ1-1, with D uncertain. The germline CDR1 and CDR2 sequences are SEHNR and FQNEAQ (reference sequence). V lost 5 bases, J lost 2 bases, and 9 bases lay in between. The CDR3 sequence is 13 residues long. CDR3 sequence (DNA): TGTGCCAGCAGCCCCAGGAGTAACACTGAAGCTTTCTTT. Residues: CASSPRSNTEAFF.

This clonotype showed up just a few times. J is TRBJ2-2 and V is TRBV5-5, with 9 bases identical to TRBD2. The CDR3 loop spans 16 amino acids. The germline gives CDR1 SGHKS, CDR2 YYEKEE (reference sequence). V gave up 5 bases and J gave up 4 bases; unmatched junction bases: 9. The CDR3 DNA reads TGTGCCAGCAGTGTCAACGCGGGAGGGGGCACCGGGGAGCTGTTTTTT. This gives the protein CASSVNAGGGTGELFF. The variable domain in full, with the rest retrieved from reference TRBV5-5 and TRBJ2-2, is DAGVTQSPTHLIKTRGQQVTLRCSPISGHKSVSWYQQVLGQGPQFIFQYYEKEERGRGNFPDRFSARQFPNYSSELNVNALLLGDSALYLCASSVNAGGGTGELFFGEGSRLTVL.

This chain connects TRBV15 to TRBJ2-1, with 8 bases matching TRBD1. The CDR3 extends over 16 amino acids. The V gene end was trimmed by 3 bases and the J gene end by 5 bases; junction bases not matched to a gene: 9. In germline, CDR1 is LNHNV, CDR2 YYDKDF (reference sequence). The CDR3 reads CATSSTRDRGNNEQFF. CDR3 coding DNA: TGTGCCACCAGCAGCACCCGAGACAGGGGAAACAATGAGCAGTTCTTC.

V is TRBV10-3 and J is TRBJ2-3, with 10 bases identical to TRBD1. V gave up 2 bases and J gave up 5 bases; unmatched junction bases: 7. This CDR3 contains 16 residues. Germline lookup yields CDR1 ENHRY and CDR2 SYGVKD. CDR3 in DNA: TGTGCCATCAGTGAGAGAGTTGGGACAGGGGTAGATACGCAGTATTTT. Encoded protein: CAISERVGTGVDTQYF.

As regards this clonotype: Relative to the germline gene, one junction end is altered; a read error may explain this. V gene TRBV10-3 combines with J gene TRBJ1-1; D might be TRBD1 (5 bases). CDR3 size: 16 residues. Germline assignment: CDR1 ENHRY and CDR2 SYGVKD. The CDR3 here is CAISEFTGAVDTGAFF. CDR3 coding DNA: TGTGCCATCAGTGAGTTTACTGGGGCTGTGGACACTGGAGCTTTCTTT.

This clonotype was counted many times. The rearrangement joins TRBV7-3 to TRBJ1-1; a weak D match, TRBD1 (6 bases). CDR3 size: 13 residues. V was shortened by 5 bases and J by 6 bases, with 13 bases between the two germline ends. The germline V gene encodes CDR1 SGHTA and CDR2 FQGTGA. The CDR3 DNA follows: TGTGCCAGCAGCCCGACAGGCCCCGCTGAAGCTTTCTTT. Protein: CASSPTGPAEAFF. The full variable domain, completed using reference TRBV7-3 and TRBJ1-1, is GAGVSQTPSNKVTEKGKYVELRCDPISGHTALYWYRQSLGQGPEFLIYFQGTGAADDSGLPNDRFFAVRPEGSVSTLKIQRTERGDSAVYLCASSPTGPAEAFFGQGTRLTVV.